Listed below are T cell receptor beta chains from one sample, sequenced in a study of blood T cells in healthy people across ages. TCRdb recomputed calls from the 5' RACE reads with MiXCR, one row per CDR3 protein. The table lists roughly 800,000 distinct CDR3 sequences, 40% to 65% of them singletons. The sample consisted of blood. The receptors were sampled from an elderly man in good health. CDR3s include the opening cysteine and the closing phenylalanine or tryptophan. A D gene is named only where the DNA matches it firmly. Size is stated for part of the rows, as once, few or many counts, or as a class when the clone is expanded.

CDR3nt	CDR3aa	j_gene	abundance	d_gene	v_gene
TGTGCCAGCAGTCCCGTCATAGCCCAATCTTTCCAGCGGACCTCCTACGAGCAGTACTTC	CASSPVIAQSFQRTSYEQYF	TRBJ2-7	few	NA	TRBV7-6
TGTGCCAGCAGCTCCGACCTAGCGGGAGAGTATGGGCACAGAGACGCGTATTTT	CASSSDLAGEYGHRDAYF	TRBJ2-3	NA	TRBD2	TRBV7-2
TGTGCCAGCAGCCTTTTCGTAGCGAGCTCCTACAATGAGCAGTACTTC	CASSLFVASSYNEQYF	TRBJ2-7	NA	NA	TRBV7-2
TGTGCCAGCAGACCCTCCCGGGACAGGGGGCAAGAGCAGTACTTC	CASRPSRDRGQEQYF	TRBJ2-5	NA	TRBD1	TRBV6-1
TGCAGCGCTTGGACAGGGACGAATAATGAAAAACTGTTTTTT	CSAWTGTNNEKLFF	TRBJ1-4	NA	TRBD1	TRBV29-1
TGTGCCAGCAGCTTAGCCGCGACTAGCGGGGGCTTATACGAGCAGTACTTC	CASSLAATSGGLYEQYF	TRBJ2-7	NA	TRBD2	TRBV7-9
TGCAGCGTTGTTTTCGCTAGCGGGAGGGTCCACAATGAGCAGTTCTTC	CSVVFASGRVHNEQFF	TRBJ2-1	NA	TRBD2	TRBV29-1
TGCAGTGCTAGCGATACTAGCGGGGTCGCCTACGAGCAGTACTTC	CSASDTSGVAYEQYF	TRBJ2-7	NA	TRBD2	TRBV20-1
TGCAGCGTTGAAGGACAGCGATACGAGCAGTACTTC	CSVEGQRYEQYF	TRBJ2-7	NA	NA	TRBV29-1
TGCGCCAGCAGCTTGGTCTGGGACCGGGACGACTACACCTTC	CASSLVWDRDDYTF	TRBJ1-2	few	NA	TRBV5-1
TGCAGTGCCCTCGGGGAGGGGTCCACCGATACGCAGTATTTT	CSALGEGSTDTQYF	TRBJ2-3	NA	TRBD2	TRBV20-1
TGTGCCACCAGCAGAGAACATCAGGATGTGGACGAGCAGTACTTC	CATSREHQDVDEQYF	TRBJ2-7	once	NA	TRBV15
TGCAGCGTTCCAGGGGGCGACTATGGCTACACCTTC	CSVPGGDYGYTF	TRBJ1-2	few	TRBD1	TRBV29-1
TGTGCCAGCAGTTACTCGGGACAGGCGAGGGCCACCTTC	CASSYSGQARATF	TRBJ1-2	NA	TRBD1	TRBV6-5
TGCAGCGTTGAAAAGTGGACAGGGGGCAACACTGAAGCTTTCTTT	CSVEKWTGGNTEAFF	TRBJ1-1	NA	TRBD1	TRBV29-1
TGTGCCAGCAGCGTAGGGGTAGGGCACTATGGCTACACCTTC	CASSVGVGHYGYTF	TRBJ1-2	few	NA	TRBV9
TGTGCCAGCAGTTTATATAGGACAGGGGCATCGCGGACTGAAGCTTTCTTT	CASSLYRTGASRTEAFF	TRBJ1-1	NA	TRBD1	TRBV27
TGCGCCAGCAGCTTGGGGCAGGGGCCCCACAATGAGCAGTTCTTC	CASSLGQGPHNEQFF	TRBJ2-1	NA	NA	TRBV5-1
TGTGCCAGCAGTTTCGCAGGGGGTAGGGACAATGAGCAGTTCTTC	CASSFAGGRDNEQFF	TRBJ2-1	NA	TRBD1	TRBV12-3/TRBV12-4
TGTGCCAGCAGCCAAGATCGAGGGCCAAACTACGAGCAGTACTTC	CASSQDRGPNYEQYF	TRBJ2-7	NA	NA	TRBV3-1
TGTGCCACCAGCAGAGATCAAAATGAGCAGTTCTTC	CATSRDQNEQFF	TRBJ2-1	NA	NA	TRBV15
TGCAGTGCTAGCCTACTAGCGGGGGCAGGCAATGAGCAGTTCTTC	CSASLLAGAGNEQFF	TRBJ2-1	many	TRBD2	TRBV20-1
TGTGCCAGCAGCCGATCAGGACTTACCCATACGCAGTATTTT	CASSRSGLTHTQYF	TRBJ2-3	few	NA	TRBV3-1
TGTGCCAGCAGTTACCCAGCAAGAAGAGGGGGTAACACTGAAGCTTTCTTT	CASSYPARRGGNTEAFF	TRBJ1-1	NA	NA	TRBV6-5
TGTGCCAGCAGTTTGGCGGGAGCTGCGCCTGGGGCCAACGTCCTGACTTTC	CASSLAGAAPGANVLTF	TRBJ2-6	NA	TRBD2	TRBV6-2/TRBV6-3
TGTGCCAGCAGCCAGGAGGGTCTTAGGCAGCCCCAGCATTTT	CASSQEGLRQPQHF	TRBJ1-5	NA	NA	TRBV3-1
TGTGCCAGCAGTCGCAGCAACGAGCAGTACTTC	CASSRSNEQYF	TRBJ2-7	few	NA	TRBV11-2
TGTGCCAGCAGCTCCCGGCAGCGCAGCACAGATACGCAGTATTTT	CASSSRQRSTDTQYF	TRBJ2-3	NA	NA	TRBV27
TGTGCCAGCAGTTCCCGGACAGCCTTCTACGAGCAGTACTTC	CASSSRTAFYEQYF	TRBJ2-7	NA	NA	TRBV6-5
TGTGCCACCAGCGGGGGTTGGACCCAGTACTTC	CATSGGWTQYF	TRBJ2-5	NA	NA	TRBV15
TGTGCCAGCACCTTGAGGACAGGGGTTTCCTACGAGCAGTACTTC	CASTLRTGVSYEQYF	TRBJ2-7	NA	TRBD1	TRBV28
TGCGCCAGCAGCCGGGTTACCGGGACAGGCTACGAGCAGTACTTC	CASSRVTGTGYEQYF	TRBJ2-7	NA	TRBD1	TRBV5-1
TGCGCCAGCAGCCACCTATTCGGGGATCCCTACGAGCAGTACTTC	CASSHLFGDPYEQYF	TRBJ2-7	few	NA	TRBV4-1
TGCGCCAGCAGCTTGGTGAGACTAGCGGGAAGGTACAATGAGCAGTTCTTC	CASSLVRLAGRYNEQFF	TRBJ2-1	few	TRBD2	TRBV5-1
TGTGCCAGCAGCCACCCCTTCTTAGGGGAGCGCTCCTACGAGCAGTACTTC	CASSHPFLGERSYEQYF	TRBJ2-7	NA	NA	TRBV28
TGCGCCAGCACGGAGAGGGAGGCCTACAATGAGCAGTTCTTC	CASTEREAYNEQFF	TRBJ2-1	NA	NA	TRBV5-1
TGTGCCACCTCCCGACAGGACCCTGGGGCCAACGTCCTGACTTTC	CATSRQDPGANVLTF	TRBJ2-6	NA	NA	TRBV24-1
TGTGCCAGCAGCCGCACAGGGCCCGAGCAGTACTTC	CASSRTGPEQYF	TRBJ2-7	NA	NA	TRBV2
TGCAGCGTTGACACGGGGCTCCAAGAGACCCAGTTCTTC	CSVDTGLQETQFF	TRBJ2-1	NA	NA	TRBV29-1
TGTGCCAGCATCTTGATTATAGGAACTGAAGCTTTCTTT	CASILIIGTEAFF	TRBJ1-1	NA	NA	TRBV2
TGTGCCAGCAGCCACGGGGGGTGGGACACTGAAGCTTTCTTT	CASSHGGWDTEAFF	TRBJ1-1	NA	NA	TRBV25-1
TGTGCCAGCAGCCAAGATAGCGGGGGGGCCAATGAGCAGTTCTTC	CASSQDSGGANEQFF	TRBJ2-1	NA	TRBD2	TRBV4-2
TGCGCCAGCAGCCAGACCGGACCGACTACTGGGGGCTACACCTTC	CASSQTGPTTGGYTF	TRBJ1-2	NA	NA	TRBV5-1
TGTGCTAGCAGCGCCACTAGCGGGCTTTACAATGAGCAGTTCTTC	CASSATSGLYNEQFF	TRBJ2-1	NA	TRBD2	TRBV7-7
TGCGCCAGCAGCTTGAGGGACAGGAACACAGATACGCAGTATTTT	CASSLRDRNTDTQYF	TRBJ2-3	NA	TRBD1	TRBV5-1
TGCGCCAGCAGCCAAGCTGAAGGGGCTGTCTATGGCTACACCTTC	CASSQAEGAVYGYTF	TRBJ1-2	NA	NA	TRBV4-1
TGTGCCAGCAGCAAGACCGGGACTACATACGAGCAGTACTTC	CASSKTGTTYEQYF	TRBJ2-7	NA	TRBD2	TRBV5-5
TGTGCCAGCAGCGTGCCGGAGCGATTATACGAGCAGTACTTC	CASSVPERLYEQYF	TRBJ2-7	NA	NA	TRBV5-7
TGTGCCACCAGTGATCCCTCCTCAGGGACCAGGTACTTC	CATSDPSSGTRYF	TRBJ2-5	few	NA	TRBV24-1
TGCAGCGTTGAAGTCCAGATAGCGGAATACGCGTATTTT	CSVEVQIAEYAYF	TRBJ2-3	NA	NA	TRBV29-1
TGTGCCAGCAGTTTACTAGCGGGATCTTACTATGAGTACTTC	CASSLLAGSYYEYF	TRBJ2-5	few	TRBD2	TRBV27
TGTGCCTGGAGTGACCCCCCGACCTACAATGAGCAGTTCTTC	CAWSDPPTYNEQFF	TRBJ2-1	few	NA	TRBV30
TGCAGTGCTAGCGTCCTGGGCCCCTACAATGAGCAGTTCTTC	CSASVLGPYNEQFF	TRBJ2-1	NA	NA	TRBV20-1